This TCR beta chain was captured by sequencing in a study of T cells after yellow fever vaccination. Study in general: Preparing low-cell-number fractions relied on SMART-Seq v4 Ultra Low Input. General study points: Clones that expanded after primary vaccination mostly reappeared after the booster (just over 95% CD4, approximately 85% CD8).

Comment on this clonotype: The antigen is undetermined.

Template switching by 5'RACE produced TCR cDNA, adding a universal primer site and UMIs. From the 5' RACE reads, TCRdb called clonotypes with MiXCR, one entry per CDR3 protein. The profile covers hundreds of thousands of distinct CDR3 sequences, with more than 3% appearing a single time and around 20% taken by the ten largest. Trimming took off 4 bases at V and 4 bases at J, with 13 bases between the two ends. The CDR3 spans 15 residues. Germline V gene data show CDR1 as MGHRA and CDR2 as YSYEKL. Sequenced here: PBMCs, sampled on the day of the yellow fever booster vaccination. This chain uses TRBV4-1 with TRBJ1-4; D is ambiguous. The sequence was obtained from a man younger than 35 who received the YFV17D yellow fever vaccine. The CDR3 protein is CASSPPNGLNEKLFF. The CDR3 nucleotides read TGCGCCAGCAGCCCCCCAAACGGGCTTAATGAAAAACTGTTTTTT.